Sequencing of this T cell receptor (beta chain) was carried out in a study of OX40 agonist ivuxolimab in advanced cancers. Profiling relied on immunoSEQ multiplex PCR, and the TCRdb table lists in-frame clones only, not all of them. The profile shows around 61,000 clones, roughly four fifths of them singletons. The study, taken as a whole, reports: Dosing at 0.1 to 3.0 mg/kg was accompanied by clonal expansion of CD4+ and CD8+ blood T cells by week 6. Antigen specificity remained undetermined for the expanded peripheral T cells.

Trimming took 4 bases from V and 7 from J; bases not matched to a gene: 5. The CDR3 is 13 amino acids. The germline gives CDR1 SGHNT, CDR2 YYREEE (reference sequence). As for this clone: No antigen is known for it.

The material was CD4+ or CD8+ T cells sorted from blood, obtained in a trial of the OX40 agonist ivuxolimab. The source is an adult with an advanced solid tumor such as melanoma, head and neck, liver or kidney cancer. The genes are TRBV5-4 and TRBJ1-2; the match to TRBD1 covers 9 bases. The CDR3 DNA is TGTGCCAGCAGCACGGGGACAGGGTTTGGCTACACCTTC. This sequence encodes CASSTGTGFGYTF.